This T cell receptor beta chain is drawn from a study of T cell clonality in common variable immunodeficiency. In this sample, this clone turned up many times. Sequencing used immunoSEQ multiplex PCR; TCRdb keeps in-frame clones, though not all of them. The sample is made up of around 55,000 clones, none counted only once. Sequencing was carried out using peripheral blood mononuclear cells. This receptor was identified in a person aged 18 to 75 in good health.

CDR3 DNA, as far as it was read: TGTGCCAGCAGCTCCGGGACAGGGTTTCGACAGCCC. Protein: CASSSGTGFRQP. The entire CDR3 protein reads CASSSGTGFRQPQHF. The rearrangement uses TRBV7-2 and TRBJ1-5; TRBD1 matches at 9 bases. The missing CDR3 end, 3 residues past where the read stops, is filled in from the germline J gene. V dropped 4 bases and J dropped 7; count of bases not matched to a gene: 8. The CDR3 is made up of 15 amino acids. Germline V CDR1 and CDR2: SGHTA, FQGNSA.